This TCR beta chain was sequenced in a study of patients and donors after allogeneic stem cell transplantation. In its sample, this clonotype was seen a few times. The CDR3 has 15 residues. Germline CDR1 is SGHVS and CDR2 is FNYEAQ. V lost 2 bases and J 3 bases, leaving 10 bases between the germline ends. TCRdb ran MiXCR on the RT-PCR reads and lists one entry per CDR3 protein. The sample holds around 150,000 distinct CDR3 sequences, 30% seen once. This rearrangement joins TRBV7-6 to TRBJ2-2, with unresolved D. The TCR comes from a human donor who was either an allogeneic HSCT recipient or a stem cell or donor lymphocyte infusion donor (not recorded which). It is not recorded whose cells these are; they may come from a transplant donor. The sample consisted of blood, either unsorted or a sorted T cell fraction (not recorded which). In DNA, the CDR3 is TGTGCCAGCAGCTTATCGGGCATTTACACCGGGGAGCTGTTTTTT. Translating gives CASSLSGIYTGELFF.